The TCR beta chain described here comes from a study of T cell repertoires in ileal Crohn's disease. Across the whole study: Surgery for a complication: stricturing in roughly 61%, penetrating in about 40%.

Note on this clone: Antigen: not known.

Study results and limitations: High-frequency clones were more common in sorted CD8 than CD4 cells. All patients with clonality above 26.8% had endoscopic recurrence. Active smokers at surgery had more clonal expansions than non-smokers.

Trimming left V 5 bases short and J 6 bases short, with 13 bases between. Germline loops: CDR1 LGHNT, CDR2 FRNRAP. There are 13 residues in the CDR3. The method was immunoSEQ multiplex PCR; TCRdb's version includes in-frame clones alone and lacks a portion of them. The sample shows tens of thousands of clones, 80% of them seen only once. This rearrangement joins TRBV12-5 to TRBJ1-1, with D possibly being TRBD1 (6 bases). What was sequenced was ileal tissue. The clonotype comes from an adult with Crohn's disease. CDR3 nucleotides: TGTGCTAGTGGTACGGCAGGGGCGGCTGAAGCTTTCTTT. Translated, it gives CASGTAGAAEAFF.